These 25 T cell receptor beta chains came from one sample sequenced in a study of T-cell reconstitution after alpha-beta-depleted transplantation in children. Preparation of the TCRbeta library used unique molecular identifiers. MiXCR, run by TCRdb on the PCR reads, gives a single entry per CDR3 protein. This sample yields approximately 420,000 distinct CDR3 sequences, of which about 11% are seen a single time; 5% to 6.5% belongs to the top ten. The specimen was PBMCs from the stem cell graft donor, collected from the stem cell graft. Source of these receptors: a human donor who donated a stem cell graft to a child with acute myeloid leukemia.

This clonotype was counted many times. The chain employs TRBV7-9 and TRBJ2-7; D remains ambiguous. Between the trimmed V and J ends, which lost 1 base and 5 bases, there was a span of 3 bases. There are 11 residues in the CDR3. Germline CDR1 and CDR2: SEHNR and FQNEAQ (reference sequence). The CDR3 DNA is TGTGCCAGCAGCTTAGTGGACGAGCAGTACTTC. Residues: CASSLVDEQYF.

This clonotype was recorded a few times. The chain links TRBV9 to TRBJ1-1; perhaps TRBD1 as D (6 bases). There are 15 residues in the CDR3. Germline CDR1 SGDLS, CDR2 YYNGEE. Trimming took 4 bases from V and 13 from J, leaving 26 bases between them. For the CDR3, the DNA is TGTGCCAGCAGCACAACTCCAGCAGGGGTGCCGTGGGTTTTCTTT. Translated: CASSTTPAGVPWVFF.

This CDR3 reads CASSATGTGLTDTQYF. The CDR3 bases are TGTGCCAGCAGCGCTACCGGGACAGGACTCACAGATACGCAGTATTTT. The chain carries TRBV9 and TRBJ2-3, with 8 bases fitting TRBD1. The germline CDR1 and CDR2 sequences are SGDLS and YYNGEE. This CDR3 has 16 residues. V was pared by 3 bases and J by 2 bases, with 8 bases of the junction left unmatched.

The chain carries TRBV5-1 and TRBJ1-4; no firm D call. The germline V gene encodes CDR1 SGHRS and CDR2 YFSETQ. This CDR3 has 12 residues. Trimming removed 0 bases from V and 10 bases from J, with 7 bases in between. CDR3 DNA sequence: TGCGCCAGCAGCTTGGATGGCGGAAAACTGTTTTTT. Its protein is CASSLDGGKLFF.

This clonotype was detected many times. J is TRBJ2-3 and V is TRBV27, with 9 bases lining up with TRBD2. Germline V gene sequence: CDR1 MNHEY, CDR2 SMNVEV (reference sequence). Unmatched junction bases numbered 6, after V lost 6 bases and J lost 2 bases. CDR3 length: 15 residues. The CDR3, as DNA: TGTGCCAGCAGACCTAGCGGGGATCCCACAGATACGCAGTATTTT. This encodes CASRPSGDPTDTQYF.

The rearrangement uses TRBV27 and TRBJ2-7; D possibly matches TRBD1 or TRBD2 (6 bases each). With 5 bases removed from V and 3 bases from J, the gap between germline ends came to 11 bases. This CDR3 is 13 amino acids long. CDR1 and CDR2 (germline): MNHEY, SMNVEV (reference sequence). CDR3 protein: CASSPGAFYEQYF. The DNA of the CDR3 is TGTGCCAGCAGTCCGGGGGCATTCTACGAGCAGTACTTC.

This chain uses TRBV29-1 with TRBJ2-5; the match to TRBD2 covers 8 bases. J lost 1 base, V lost 4 bases, and 5 bases had no gene match. CDR1 SQVTM and CDR2 ANQGSEA come from the germline V gene. This CDR3 has 14 amino acids. The CDR3 is CSVAVAGTQETQYF. The CDR3 region has the DNA TGCAGCGTTGCGGTAGCGGGGACCCAAGAGACCCAGTACTTC.

This sequence joins TRBV2 and TRBJ2-1, with 8 bases that match TRBD1. Germline CDR1 and CDR2: SNHLY and FYNNEI. V lost 7 bases, J lost 4 bases, and 6 bases stayed unmatched. There are 14 residues in the CDR3. In nucleotides, the CDR3 is TGTGCCAGCAAGGGGACAGGTACATACAATGAGCAGTTCTTC. It encodes CASKGTGTYNEQFF.

This clonotype showed up just a few times. The chain joins TRBV6-1 to TRBJ1-2; D is perhaps TRBD1 (5 bases). The CDR3 sequence is 13 residues long. The V gene's germline CDR1 is MNHNS and CDR2 SASEGT. V was clipped by 7 bases and J by 5 bases, with 14 bases between them. The chain's CDR3 is CASTGREGYGYTF. CDR3 coding DNA: TGTGCCAGCACCGGTAGGGAGGGGTATGGCTACACCTTC.

The gene calls are TRBV2 and TRBJ1-2; TRBD1 might be the D (6 bases). This CDR3 has 15 amino acids. The V gene lost 6 bases and the J gene lost 5 bases, with 19 bases spanning the gap. Germline V gene sequence: CDR1 SNHLY, CDR2 FYNNEI. In nucleotides, the CDR3 is TGTGCCAGCAGCCAGGGGAGGGTCGATGCGTATGGCTACACCTTC. It yields the protein CASSQGRVDAYGYTF.

The J gene is TRBJ1-5, the V gene TRBV20-1; the D gene is possibly TRBD1 (5 bases). Germline CDR1 reads DFQATT; CDR2 reads SNEGSKA (reference sequence). This CDR3 is built from 16 residues. Trimming took off 6 bases at V and 2 bases at J, with 20 bases between the two ends. The CDR3 protein is CSAGVVMGVGNQPQHF. In DNA form, the CDR3 reads TGCAGTGCAGGGGTTGTGATGGGGGTAGGCAATCAGCCCCAGCATTTT.

This clonotype was seen at least ten times. The chain combines TRBV7-9 with TRBJ2-5, with a tentative D call TRBD2 (6 bases). The CDR3 runs to 15 residues. The V and J ends lost 5 bases and 0 bases respectively, with 13 bases between them. Germline CDR1 is SEHNR and CDR2 is FQNEAQ (reference sequence). The CDR3 DNA is TGTGCCAGCAGCCGCGGGGAGGCCCACCAAGAGACCCAGTACTTC. Residues: CASSRGEAHQETQYF.

This clonotype was observed a few times. The CDR3 DNA sequence: TGTGCCAGCAGCCGGGACAGAAATAATTCACCCCTCCACTTT. Translating it yields CASSRDRNNSPLHF. The gene calls are TRBV2 and TRBJ1-6, with 7 bases fitting TRBD1. CDR1 and CDR2 from the germline V gene are SNHLY and FYNNEI. With V trimmed by 6 bases and J by 5 bases, 4 bases remained unmatched. The CDR3 is made up of 14 amino acids.

This chain uses TRBV12-3 or TRBV12-4 with TRBJ2-7, with D perhaps matching TRBD1 (6 bases). There are 13 residues in the CDR3. V dropped 5 bases and J dropped 6 bases, with 14 bases sitting between them. The CDR3 is CASSRTGYCEQYV. CDR3 coding DNA: TGTGCCAGCAGTCGAACAGGGTACTGCGAGCAGTACGTC.

V usage is TRBV30 and J usage is TRBJ1-1, with D uncertain. Germline CDR1 GTSNPN, CDR2 SVGIG (reference sequence). The ends were cut back, 1 base at V and 0 bases at J, with 9 bases in the middle. This CDR3 spans 14 amino acids. CDR3 DNA: TGTGCCTGGAGTGGCCCCAGAGTGAACACTGAAGCTTTCTTT. It specifies CAWSGPRVNTEAFF.

The chain employs TRBV5-5 and TRBJ2-1, with D perhaps TRBD2 (6 bases). V dropped 1 base and J dropped 3 bases, with 14 bases sitting between them. The V gene's germline CDR1 is SGHKS and CDR2 YYEKEE (reference sequence). This CDR3 contains 16 residues. The CDR3 loop is CASSLLPPGDYNEQFF. CDR3 nucleotide sequence: TGTGCCAGCAGCTTGTTACCGCCGGGGGACTACAATGAGCAGTTCTTC.

This clonotype came up many times. The J gene is TRBJ1-2, the V gene TRBV10-1, with D unclear. Trimming cost V 6 bases and J 4 bases, with 12 bases left between them. The germline V gene has CDR1 WNHNN and CDR2 SYGVQD (reference sequence). This CDR3 is 13 amino acids long. The CDR3, as DNA: TGCGCCAGCAGCCCGGACGGCAGCTATGGCTACACCTTC. Translated, it gives CASSPDGSYGYTF.

V is TRBV7-8 and J is TRBJ2-3, with D possibly being TRBD1 (5 bases). The CDR3 is 12 residues long. V dropped 3 bases and J dropped 9 bases, with 10 bases sitting between them. The germline gives CDR1 SGHVS, CDR2 FQNEAQ. The CDR3 nucleotides read TGTGCCAGCAGCTTCGACAGTTACACGCAGTATTTT. The encoded protein is CASSFDSYTQYF.

This clonotype has more than one count but fewer than ten. V is TRBV12-3 or TRBV12-4 and J is TRBJ1-2; TRBD1 might be the D (6 bases). The V end lost 5 bases, the J end lost 0 bases, and 16 bases lay between the germline ends. The CDR3 has 16 residues. CDR3: CASSTAGTQTNYGYTF. Written as DNA, the CDR3 is TGTGCCAGCAGTACCGCCGGGACACAAACTAACTATGGCTACACCTTC.

V usage is TRBV23-1 and J usage is TRBJ2-7; possibly TRBD1 or TRBD2 for D (7 bases each). TRBV23-1 is an ORF; its function is uncertain. The germline V and J ends were trimmed by 2 bases and 2 bases, with 19 bases remaining between them. This CDR3 spans 17 amino acids. The CDR3 protein is CASSQIRGEGTAYEQYV. In nucleotides, the CDR3 is TGCGCCAGCAGTCAAATCAGGGGGGAGGGGACAGCCTACGAGCAGTACGTC.

This clonotype has more than one count but fewer than ten. This chain uses TRBV5-1 with TRBJ2-3, with D perhaps TRBD2 (5 bases). CDR1 is SGHRS and CDR2 is YFSETQ in the germline V gene. With 1 base removed from V and 3 bases from J, the gap between germline ends came to 9 bases. CDR3 size: 14 residues. The CDR3 spells CASSLFGETDTQYF. CDR3 bases: TGCGCCAGCAGCTTGTTCGGGGAGACAGATACGCAGTATTTT. Full variable domain (outside the CDR3, taken from reference TRBV5-1 and TRBJ2-3): KAGVTQTPRYLIKTRGQQVTLSCSPISGHRSVSWYQQTPGQGLQFLFEYFSETQRNKGNFPGRFSGRQFSNSRSEMNVSTLELGDSALYLCASSLFGETDTQYFGPGTRLTVL.

The gene calls are TRBV10-2 and TRBJ2-5; a possible D gene is TRBD2 (6 bases). The CDR3 covers 15 residues. Germline-derived CDR1 and CDR2 are WSHSY and SAAADI. The DNA of the CDR3 is TGCGCGAGTTCCCACGCGGGACCCCGCGCGGAGACCCAGTACTTC. This gives the protein CASSHAGPRAETQYF.

The rearrangement links TRBV5-1 to TRBJ2-7, with 8 bases fitting TRBD2. Trimming removed 1 base from V and 1 base from J; junction bases left unmatched: 7. Germline assignment: CDR1 SGHRS and CDR2 YFSETQ. This CDR3 is built from 16 residues. As DNA, the CDR3 is TGCGCCAGCAGCTTGTCGGCGGGGGGAACGTCCTACGAGCAGTACGTC. Its protein product is CASSLSAGGTSYEQYV.

This clonotype turned up a few times. The V gene is TRBV7-2, the J gene TRBJ2-1; D is perhaps TRBD1 (6 bases). The CDR3 contains 15 residues. CDR1 and CDR2 (germline): SGHTA, FQGNSA. Between the trimmed V and J ends, which lost 1 base and 10 bases, there was a span of 17 bases. CDR3: CASSLDGQGIWEQFF. CDR3 DNA: TGTGCCAGCAGCTTAGACGGCCAGGGGATTTGGGAGCAGTTCTTC.

This clonotype was counted a few times. The chain employs TRBV11-2 and TRBJ2-5; 7 nucleotides line up with TRBD1. There are 16 residues in the CDR3. Germline CDR1 reads SGHAT; CDR2 reads FQNNGV. The V segment lost 4 bases and the J segment 4 bases; nucleotides outside the gene matches: 12. The CDR3: CASSSVGQGVRETQYF. The CDR3 nucleotides read TGTGCCAGCAGCTCAGTCGGGCAGGGGGTTAGAGAGACCCAGTACTTC.